The 18 T cell receptor beta chains below all came from one sample that was sequenced in a study of shared clonotypes between healthy human individuals. Sequenced by immunoSEQ multiplex PCR; TCRdb stores in-frame clones only, minus some. The sample yields about a million clones, roughly 80% seen once. The sample was memory CD4+ T cells sorted from blood. Subset noted: CD45RA-negative fraction. Source of these receptors: a man aged 18 to 30 in good health.

This rearrangement joins TRBV2 to TRBJ2-7, with D tentatively TRBD2 (5 bases). The CDR3 runs to 13 residues. Looked up from germline, CDR1 is SNHLY and CDR2 is FYNNEI. V was shortened by 6 bases and J by 5 bases, with 14 bases between the two germline ends. The CDR3 loop reads CASRDFARNEQYF. CDR3 bases: TGTGCCAGCAGGGACTTCGCACGCAACGAGCAGTACTTC.

The count of this clone is one. Within the sample, other DNA sequences also encode this same CDR3. The chain joins TRBV5-1 to TRBJ2-5, with a possible D match to TRBD1 (6 bases). Between the trimmed V and J ends, which lost 4 bases and 4 bases, there was a span of 11 bases. Germline V gene sequence: CDR1 SGHRS, CDR2 YFSETQ. The CDR3 has 13 amino acids. The CDR3 protein is CASSPGQLETQYF. The CDR3 bases are TGCGCCAGCAGCCCCGGACAGTTAGAGACCCAGTACTTC.

V gene TRBV18 combines with J gene TRBJ2-5; D uncertain. The CDR3 length is 13 residues. The V gene lost 4 bases and the J gene lost 2 bases, with 8 bases spanning the gap. CDR1 is KGHSH, CDR2 LQKENI, per germline. The DNA of the CDR3 is TGTGCCAGCTCACGCAACTTTCAAGAGACCCAGTACTTC. Its translation is CASSRNFQETQYF. Variable domain in full (rest from reference TRBV18 and TRBJ2-5): NAGVMQNPRHLVRRRGQEARLRCSPMKGHSHVYWYRQLPEEGLKFMVYLQKENIIDESGMPKERFSAEFPKEGPSILRIQQVVRGDSAAYFCASSRNFQETQYFGPGTRLLVL.

The J gene is TRBJ2-3, the V gene TRBV6-5; TRBD2 might be the D (6 bases). CDR1 and CDR2 (germline): MNHEY, SVGAGI. Trimming removed 7 bases from V and 5 bases from J, with 10 bases in between. CDR3 length equals 12 residues. The chain's CDR3 is CASTGSQDTQYF. In nucleotides, the CDR3 is TGTGCCAGCACCGGGAGTCAAGATACGCAGTATTTT.

This chain connects TRBV6-6 to TRBJ1-2; 10 nucleotides align to TRBD1. The V segment lost 6 bases and the J segment 3 bases; nucleotides outside the gene matches: 4. The length of the CDR3 is 14 residues. Germline-derived CDR1 and CDR2 are MNHNY and SVGAGI (reference sequence). The DNA for the CDR3 is TGTGCCAGCAGCTGGGACAGGGGCGACTATGGCTACACCTTC. It is translated as CASSWDRGDYGYTF.

The chain employs TRBV28 and TRBJ2-7; TRBD1 is a possible D gene (5 bases). This CDR3 is built from 14 residues. The germline CDR1 and CDR2 sequences are MDHEN and SYDVKM. Trimming stripped 5 bases from V and 0 bases from J, with 11 bases between. The CDR3: CASSPPQVSYEQYF. In DNA, the CDR3 is TGTGCCAGCAGTCCGCCACAGGTCTCCTACGAGCAGTACTTC.

CDR3 nucleotides: TGTGCCAGCAGCGTAGGGGGGACCAAGAACAATGAGCAGTTCTTC. This gives the protein CASSVGGTKNNEQFF. This chain links TRBV9 with TRBJ2-1; the D gene could be TRBD1 or TRBD2 (5 bases each). Trimming removed 0 bases from V and 5 bases from J, with 12 bases in between. The CDR3 loop spans 15 amino acids. CDR1 is SGDLS, CDR2 YYNGEE, per germline.

The CDR3 DNA is TGTGCCAGTAGTATAGAAGGAAGGGCTGGCTACACCTTC. Residues: CASSIEGRAGYTF. This chain joins TRBV19 and TRBJ1-2; D not resolved. This CDR3 spans 13 amino acids. Trimming stripped 0 bases from V and 7 bases from J, with 9 bases between. Germline-derived CDR1 and CDR2 are LNHDA and SQIVND (reference sequence).

J is TRBJ1-2 and V is TRBV28, with TRBD1 as a possible D gene (5 bases). The germline V and J ends were trimmed by 8 bases and 2 bases, with 9 bases remaining between them. This CDR3 has 12 residues. Germline CDR1 is MDHEN and CDR2 is SYDVKM. CDR3 DNA: TGTGCCAGCCAGCCAGGGAACTATGGCTACACCTTC. The encoded protein is CASQPGNYGYTF.

This clone was counted a few times. The chain has TRBV2 and TRBJ2-3; TRBD2 aligns across 8 bases. Germline V gene data show CDR1 as SNHLY and CDR2 as FYNNEI. The V segment lost 5 bases and the J segment 0 bases; nucleotides outside the gene matches: 16. The CDR3 consists of 19 residues. Here the CDR3 DNA reads TGTGCCAGCAGTTCTGCCGGGAGCGGGAGATCCCAAAGCACAGATACGCAGTATTTT. It is translated as CASSSAGSGRSQSTDTQYF.

This clone is a singleton in its sample. The genes are TRBV6-5 and TRBJ1-1, with D tentatively TRBD1 (5 bases). The CDR3 totals 13 residues. V was trimmed by 4 bases and J by 4 bases, leaving 10 bases between them. CDR1 and CDR2 (germline): MNHEY, SVGAGI. The DNA of the CDR3 is TGTGCCAGCAGTTTCGGGGGGGGCACTGAAGCTTTCTTT. Amino acid sequence: CASSFGGGTEAFF.

V gene TRBV5-1 combines with J gene TRBJ2-5; TRBD2 matches at 14 bases. Germline trimming cut 0 bases from V and 5 bases from J; bases unmatched to any gene: 6. CDR3 length: 17 amino acids. CDR1 SGHRS and CDR2 YFSETQ come from the germline V gene. The CDR3 sequence is CASSLGTSGGSRETQYF. The CDR3 DNA sequence: TGCGCCAGCAGCTTGGGGACTAGCGGGGGGAGCAGGGAGACCCAGTACTTC.

The chain carries TRBV6-5 and TRBJ2-7, with TRBD1 matching over 9 bases. The CDR3 is 15 residues long. V trimming: 5 bases; J trimming: 4 bases; junction bases outside the gene matches: 9. Germline lookup yields CDR1 MNHEY and CDR2 SVGAGI. The CDR3 spells CASSQYSGTGYEQYF. The CDR3 nucleotides are TGTGCCAGCAGTCAATACTCCGGGACAGGGTACGAGCAGTACTTC.

The V and J genes are TRBV16 and TRBJ1-1; D gene uncertain. The CDR3 has 15 residues. From germline, CDR1 is KGHSY and CDR2 FQNENV. Trimming stripped 0 bases from V and 0 bases from J, with 8 bases between. CDR3 in amino acids: CASSQSSQMNTEAFF. In nucleotides, the CDR3 is TGTGCCAGCAGCCAATCTTCACAGATGAACACTGAAGCTTTCTTT.

The chain links TRBV7-6 to TRBJ1-6; D unclear. V was pared by 1 base and J by 3 bases, with 10 bases between. CDR3 length equals 16 residues. From germline, CDR1 is SGHVS and CDR2 FNYEAQ. CDR3 in DNA: TGTGCCAGCAGCTTAGGTCCGGCCCTCTATAATTCACCCCTCCACTTT. It is translated as CASSLGPALYNSPLHF.

This chain joins TRBV10-2 and TRBJ2-1, with 9 bases fitting TRBD2. J gave up 9 bases and V 2 bases, and 8 bases lay outside the gene matches. Per germline, CDR1 WSHSY and CDR2 SAAADI. There are 15 residues in the CDR3. CDR3 residues: CASSETSGFGREQFF. The CDR3 DNA sequence: TGCGCCAGCAGTGAGACTAGCGGGTTCGGTCGTGAGCAGTTCTTC.

The rearrangement links TRBV5-4 to TRBJ2-2, with D possibly matching TRBD1 (5 bases). Germline-derived CDR1 and CDR2 are SGHNT and YYREEE (reference sequence). The CDR3 sequence is 15 residues long. The V end was cut by 4 bases, the J end by 3 bases, with 13 bases between. Here the CDR3 reads CASSPPARDTGELFF. The CDR3 DNA is TGTGCCAGCAGCCCGCCGGCCAGGGACACCGGGGAGCTGTTTTTT. The variable domain in full, with the rest retrieved from reference TRBV5-4 and TRBJ2-2, is ETGVTQSPTHLIKTRGQQVTLRCSSQSGHNTVSWYQQALGQGPQFIFQYYREEENGRGNFPPRFSGLQFPNYSSELNVNALELDDSALYLCASSPPARDTGELFFGEGSRLTVL.

The V and J genes are TRBV6-6 and TRBJ2-7; 8 nucleotides line up with TRBD2. Germline values: CDR1 MNHNY, CDR2 SVGAGI (reference sequence). The CDR3 spans 12 residues. J was trimmed by 7 bases and V by 10 bases; bases with no gene match: 9. CDR3 coding DNA: TGTGCCACCACTAGCGGCTCCCTGGAGCAGTACTTC. This encodes CATTSGSLEQYF.